This T cell receptor (beta chain) originates from a study of cytomegalovirus exposure and HLA in healthy donors. The CDR3 is 12 residues long. CDR1 is GTSNPN and CDR2 is SVGIG in the germline V gene (reference sequence). Trimming took 0 bases from V and 3 from J, leaving 6 bases between them. Turning to this clone: Its antigen is unknown.

Overall study results and limits: Cytomegalovirus-associated status was assigned to 164 TCR beta chains. Confirmation was obtained in vitro that a few CMV-associated chains are specific for CMV antigens. Later findings reportedly placed an Asian-associated ancestry cluster below the approximately 670-donor mean for N-insertions.

The PCR contained 60 Vbeta and 13 Jbeta primers. Here immunoSEQ multiplex PCR was the method, and the copy in TCRdb shows in-frame clones only, minus some. Among around 150,000 clones listed, around 81% were seen once. This chain connects TRBV30 to TRBJ2-7; the D is unclear. Material: PBMCs. The TCR sequence derives from a woman aged 45-59 years in good health and CMV-seronegative. The DNA of the CDR3 is TGTGCCTGGAGTGTATTAAACTACGAGCAGTACTTC. Residues: CAWSVLNYEQYF.